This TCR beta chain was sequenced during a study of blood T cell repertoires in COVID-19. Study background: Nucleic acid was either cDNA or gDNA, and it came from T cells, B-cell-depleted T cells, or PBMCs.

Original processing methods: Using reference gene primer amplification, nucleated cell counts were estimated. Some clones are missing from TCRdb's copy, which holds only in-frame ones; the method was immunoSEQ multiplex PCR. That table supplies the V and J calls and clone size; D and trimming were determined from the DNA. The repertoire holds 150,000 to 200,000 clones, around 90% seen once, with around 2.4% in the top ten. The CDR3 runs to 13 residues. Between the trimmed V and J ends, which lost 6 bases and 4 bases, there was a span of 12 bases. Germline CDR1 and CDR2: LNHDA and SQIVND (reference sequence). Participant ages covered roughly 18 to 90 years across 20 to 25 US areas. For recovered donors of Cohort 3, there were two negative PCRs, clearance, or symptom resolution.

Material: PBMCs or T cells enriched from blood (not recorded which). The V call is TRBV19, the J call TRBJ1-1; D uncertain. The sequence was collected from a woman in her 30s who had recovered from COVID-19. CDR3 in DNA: TGTGCCAGTAGCCCGGACCGGGGCACTGAAGCTTTCTTT. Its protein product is CASSPDRGTEAFF.